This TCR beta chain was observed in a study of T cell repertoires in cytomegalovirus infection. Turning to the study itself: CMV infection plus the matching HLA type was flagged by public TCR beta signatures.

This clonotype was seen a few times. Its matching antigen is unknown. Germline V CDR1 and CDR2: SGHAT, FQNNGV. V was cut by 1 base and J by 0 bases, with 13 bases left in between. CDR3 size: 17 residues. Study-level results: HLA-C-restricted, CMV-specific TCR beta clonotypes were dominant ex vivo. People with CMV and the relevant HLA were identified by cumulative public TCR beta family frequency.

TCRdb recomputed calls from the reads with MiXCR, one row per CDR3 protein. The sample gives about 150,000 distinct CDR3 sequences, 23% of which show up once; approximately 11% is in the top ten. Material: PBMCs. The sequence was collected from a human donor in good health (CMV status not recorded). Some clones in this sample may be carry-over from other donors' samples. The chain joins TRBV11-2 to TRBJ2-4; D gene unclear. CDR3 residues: CASSLGRQARAKNIQYF. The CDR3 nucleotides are TGTGCCAGCAGCTTAGGTCGGCAGGCCCGAGCCAAAAACATTCAGTACTTC.